The 10 T cell receptor beta chains given below trace back to one sample, sequenced in a study of early stage breast cancer tumors. Sequenced by immunoSEQ multiplex PCR; TCRdb stores in-frame clones only, minus some. The sample has fewer than 90,000 clones; around four fifths are singletons. Sequencing used blood. All receptors come from a person aged 55 to 70 with breast cancer.

The rearrangement links TRBV2 to TRBJ2-2, with D unclear. Trimming left V 4 bases short and J 5 bases short, with 8 bases between. Germline CDR1 is SNHLY and CDR2 is FYNNEI. The CDR3 covers 13 residues. The CDR3 reads CASSGRITGELFF. For the CDR3, the DNA is TGTGCCAGCAGTGGTCGGATTACCGGGGAGCTGTTTTTT.

The chain is built from TRBV28 and TRBJ1-2; D gene ambiguous. The V end was cut by 6 bases, the J end by 5 bases, with 10 bases between. This CDR3 has 12 amino acids. Looked up from germline, CDR1 is MDHEN and CDR2 is SYDVKM. CDR3 DNA: TGTGCCAGCAGGGATTTTCAGTATGGCTACACCTTC. It yields the protein CASRDFQYGYTF.

This chain links TRBV5-1 with TRBJ2-2; 7 nucleotides agree with TRBD1. This CDR3 has 16 amino acids. With 2 bases clipped from V and 0 bases from J, the junction kept 4 bases outside the gene matches. In germline, CDR1 is SGHRS, CDR2 YFSETQ. CDR3 amino acids: CASSFAGTANTGELFF. Here the CDR3 DNA reads TGCGCCAGCAGCTTCGCCGGGACAGCGAACACCGGGGAGCTGTTTTTT.

On this clone: The junction departs from the called germline gene at one end, perhaps through a read error. The gene calls are TRBV6-5 and TRBJ2-7; D remains ambiguous. The CDR3 covers 12 residues. Germline values: CDR1 MNHEY, CDR2 SVGAGI. CDR3 in amino acids: CTPRVPSYEQYF. CDR3 DNA sequence: TGCACCCCTCGGGTTCCCTCCTACGAGCAGTACTTC.

The gene calls are TRBV9 and TRBJ2-5, with D uncertain. CDR3 length equals 13 residues. Germline lookup yields CDR1 SGDLS and CDR2 YYNGEE. V lost 0 bases and J 2 bases, leaving 5 bases between the germline ends. DNA for the CDR3: TGTGCCAGCAGCGTAGGCACTCAAGAGACCCAGTACTTC. This gives the protein CASSVGTQETQYF. Based on the CDR3 plus reference TRBV9 and TRBJ2-5, the full variable domain is DSGVTQTPKHLITATGQRVTLRCSPRSGDLSVYWYQQSLDQGLQFLIQYYNGEERAKGNILERFSAQQFPDLHSELNLSSLELGDSALYFCASSVGTQETQYFGPGTRLLVL.

The rearrangement uses TRBV5-4 and TRBJ2-2, with TRBD2 matching over 8 bases. Germline assignment: CDR1 SGHNT and CDR2 YYREEE (reference sequence). This CDR3 is built from 17 residues. The V gene end was trimmed by 6 bases and the J gene end by 4 bases; junction bases not matched to a gene: 14. CDR3 nucleotide sequence: TGTGCCAGCACCAGGGGAGGTAGCGGGGCCATCACCGGGGAGCTGTTTTTT. It yields the protein CASTRGGSGAITGELFF.

The rearrangement joins TRBV7-9 to TRBJ1-4; no reliable D call. This CDR3 comprises 12 residues. CDR1 is SEHNR and CDR2 is FQNEAQ in the germline V gene (reference sequence). Trimming cost V 1 base and J 7 bases, with 4 bases left between them. In DNA, the CDR3 is TGTGCCAGCAGCTTAGAATTTGAAAAACTGTTTTTT. This gives the protein CASSLEFEKLFF.

The chain couples TRBV5-1 to TRBJ2-3; tentative D call: TRBD1 (6 bases). The CDR3 extends over 14 amino acids. Trimming removed 4 bases from V and 2 bases from J, with 11 bases in between. Germline loops: CDR1 SGHRS, CDR2 YFSETQ. The CDR3 nucleotides are TGCGCCAGCAGCGGGGGCGCTCTCACAGATACGCAGTATTTT. Its protein product is CASSGGALTDTQYF.

V gene TRBV5-6 combines with J gene TRBJ1-6; no firm D call. The germline CDR1 and CDR2 sequences are SGHDT and YYEEEE. Trimming removed 2 bases from V and 2 bases from J, with 14 bases in between. The CDR3 loop spans 17 amino acids. CDR3 sequence reads: CASSFRAAGPYNSPLHF. The DNA for the CDR3 is TGTGCCAGCAGCTTCCGGGCCGCCGGGCCCTATAATTCACCCCTCCACTTT.

The V gene is TRBV19, the J gene TRBJ2-1, with a possible D match to TRBD2 (6 bases). Trimming took off 3 bases at V and 6 bases at J, with 15 bases between the two ends. The CDR3 has 15 residues. Germline-derived CDR1 and CDR2 are LNHDA and SQIVND (reference sequence). The CDR3 DNA is TGTGCCAGTAGTATCCGGGACTTCCACTCCAATGAGCAGTTCTTC. It specifies CASSIRDFHSNEQFF.